The clone carrying this T cell receptor beta chain was observed at least ten times. Antigen unknown. TCRdb re-clonotyped the PCR reads through MiXCR. The table records 35,000 to 50,000 clones, roughly 4% of them present only once. CDR1 is KGHDR, CDR2 SFDVKD, per germline. Trimming removed 2 bases from V and 5 bases from J; junction bases left unmatched: 5. This CDR3 is 16 amino acids long. The data derive from a study of metastatic and nonmetastatic thyroid tumors. Study background: Peripheral blood and tumor or nodule samples from malignant and benign thyroid patients were compared.

General study points: In blood and tumor, TCR beta diversity was reportedly significantly higher in malignant thyroid tumors than in benign nodules.

Before thyroid surgery, none of the patients had received any treatment. The clonotype was recovered from a female donor with papillary thyroid cancer or a benign thyroid nodule (not recorded which). Some clones in this sample may be carry-over from other donors' samples. The chain carries TRBV24-1 and TRBJ2-5, with 12 bases lining up with TRBD2. The sample comprised blood. CDR3 sequence reads: CATSDSGLAGRETQYF. As DNA, the CDR3 is TGTGCCACCAGTGATTCGGGACTAGCGGGTCGGGAGACCCAGTACTTC.